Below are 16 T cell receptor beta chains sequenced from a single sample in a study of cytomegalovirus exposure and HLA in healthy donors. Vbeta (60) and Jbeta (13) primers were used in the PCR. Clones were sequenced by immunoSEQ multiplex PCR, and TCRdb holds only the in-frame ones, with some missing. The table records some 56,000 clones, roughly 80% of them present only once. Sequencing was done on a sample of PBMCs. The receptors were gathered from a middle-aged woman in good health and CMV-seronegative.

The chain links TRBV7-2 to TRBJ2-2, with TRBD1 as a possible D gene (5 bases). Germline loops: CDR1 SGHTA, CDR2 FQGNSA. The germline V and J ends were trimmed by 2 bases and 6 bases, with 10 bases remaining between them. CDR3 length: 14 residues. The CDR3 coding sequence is TGTGCCAGCAGCTTAACGCCAGGGTCCGGGGAGCTGTTTTTT. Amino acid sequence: CASSLTPGSGELFF.

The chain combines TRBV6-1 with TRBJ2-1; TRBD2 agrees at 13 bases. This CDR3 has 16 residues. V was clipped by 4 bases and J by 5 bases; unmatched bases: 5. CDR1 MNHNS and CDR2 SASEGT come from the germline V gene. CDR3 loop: CASSATGLAGHNEQFF. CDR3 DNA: TGTGCCAGCAGTGCCACGGGACTAGCGGGACACAATGAGCAGTTCTTC.

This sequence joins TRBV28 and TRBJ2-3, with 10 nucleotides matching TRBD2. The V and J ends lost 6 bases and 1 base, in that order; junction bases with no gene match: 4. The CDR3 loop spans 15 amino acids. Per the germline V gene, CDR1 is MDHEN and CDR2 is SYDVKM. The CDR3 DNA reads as TGTGCCAGCAGGGTAGCGGGAGGTGGCACAGATACGCAGTATTTT. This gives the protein CASRVAGGGTDTQYF.

CDR3 DNA sequence: TGTGCCAGCAGTTCCATCGGGACAGAGACCTACGAGCAGTACTTC. The encoded protein is CASSSIGTETYEQYF. This chain uses TRBV27 with TRBJ2-7; 7 nucleotides line up with TRBD1. This CDR3 spans 15 amino acids. From germline, CDR1 is MNHEY and CDR2 SMNVEV (reference sequence). V lost 4 bases, J lost 2 bases, and 8 bases stayed unmatched.

CDR3: CASSPVARSTDTQYF. The CDR3 nucleotides read TGTGCCAGCAGCCCCGTAGCGAGGAGCACAGATACGCAGTATTTT. The V and J genes are TRBV7-8 and TRBJ2-3; weak D call: TRBD2 (5 bases). Germline V CDR1 and CDR2: SGHVS, FQNEAQ. The V and J ends lost 5 bases and 0 bases respectively, with 12 bases between them. This CDR3 is 15 amino acids long.

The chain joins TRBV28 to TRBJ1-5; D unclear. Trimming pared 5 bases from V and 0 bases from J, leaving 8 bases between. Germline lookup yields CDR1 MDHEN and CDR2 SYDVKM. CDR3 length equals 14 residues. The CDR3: CASSRPLSNQPQHF. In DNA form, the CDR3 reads TGTGCCAGCAGTCGTCCTCTTAGCAATCAGCCCCAGCATTTT.

The DNA for the CDR3 is TGTGCCAGCAGCTTGGAGCTTGTCGGCGGATTGCAAGAGACCCAGTACTTC. Amino acid sequence: CASSLELVGGLQETQYF. The rearrangement uses TRBV5-5 and TRBJ2-5; D call uncertain. The V gene's germline CDR1 is SGHKS and CDR2 YYEKEE (reference sequence). V gave up 0 bases and J gave up 2 bases, with 17 bases separating them. The CDR3 runs 17 residues.

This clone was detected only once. The CDR3 spells CASSLAREDTEAFF. The CDR3, as DNA: TGTGCCAGCAGCTTAGCCAGGGAAGACACTGAAGCTTTCTTT. The chain recombines TRBV7-3 with TRBJ1-1; the D gene is possibly TRBD1 (5 bases). Germline values: CDR1 SGHTA, CDR2 FQGTGA. Trimming removed 2 bases from V and 3 bases from J, with 10 bases in between. The CDR3 totals 14 residues.

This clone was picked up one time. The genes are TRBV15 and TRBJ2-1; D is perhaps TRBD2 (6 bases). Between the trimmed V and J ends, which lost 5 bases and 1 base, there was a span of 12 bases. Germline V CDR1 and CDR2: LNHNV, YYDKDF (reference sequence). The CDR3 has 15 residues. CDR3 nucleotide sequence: TGTGCCACCAGCGCGTCTAGCGAGTCCTACAATGAGCAGTTCTTC. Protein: CATSASSESYNEQFF.

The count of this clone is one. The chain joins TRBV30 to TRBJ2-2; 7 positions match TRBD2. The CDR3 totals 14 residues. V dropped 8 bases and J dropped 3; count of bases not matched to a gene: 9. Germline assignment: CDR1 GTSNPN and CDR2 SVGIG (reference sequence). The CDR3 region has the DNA TGTGCCAGACGGGGGGAAATTGACACCGGGGAGCTGTTTTTT. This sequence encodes CARRGEIDTGELFF.

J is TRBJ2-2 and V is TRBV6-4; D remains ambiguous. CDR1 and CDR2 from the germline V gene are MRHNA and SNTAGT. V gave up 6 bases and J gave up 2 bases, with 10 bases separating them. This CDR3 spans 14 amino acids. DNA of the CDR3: TGTGCCAGCAGACCGGGTCCAAACACCGGGGAGCTGTTTTTT. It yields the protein CASRPGPNTGELFF.

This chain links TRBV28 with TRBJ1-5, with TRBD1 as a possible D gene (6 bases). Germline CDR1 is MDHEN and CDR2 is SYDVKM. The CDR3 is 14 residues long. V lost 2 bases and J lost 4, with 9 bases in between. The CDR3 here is CASSLVTGNQPQHF. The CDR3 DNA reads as TGTGCCAGCAGTTTAGTTACAGGGAATCAGCCCCAGCATTTT. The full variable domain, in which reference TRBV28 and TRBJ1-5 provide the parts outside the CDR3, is DVKVTQSSRYLVKRTGEKVFLECVQDMDHENMFWYRQDPGLGLRLIYFSYDVKMKEKGDIPEGYSVSREKKERFSLILESASTNQTSMYLCASSLVTGNQPQHFGDGTRLSIL.

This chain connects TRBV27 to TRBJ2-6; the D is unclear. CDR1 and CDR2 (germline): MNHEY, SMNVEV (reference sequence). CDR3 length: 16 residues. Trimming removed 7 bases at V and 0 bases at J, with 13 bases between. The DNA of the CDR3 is TGTGCCAGCAAGACCCCAGGTGTCTCTGGGGCCAACGTCCTGACTTTC. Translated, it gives CASKTPGVSGANVLTF.

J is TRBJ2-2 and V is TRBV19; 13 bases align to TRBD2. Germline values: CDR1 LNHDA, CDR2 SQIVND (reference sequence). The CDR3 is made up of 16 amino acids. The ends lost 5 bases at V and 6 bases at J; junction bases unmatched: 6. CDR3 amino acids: CASSSFTSGRAGELFF. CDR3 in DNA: TGTGCCAGTAGTTCCTTTACTAGCGGGAGGGCCGGGGAGCTGTTTTTT.

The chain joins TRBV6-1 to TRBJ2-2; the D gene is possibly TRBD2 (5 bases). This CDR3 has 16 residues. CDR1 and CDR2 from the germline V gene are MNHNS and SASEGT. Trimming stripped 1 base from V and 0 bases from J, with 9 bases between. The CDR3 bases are TGTGCCAGCAGTGAAGTGAGCGGAGCGAACACCGGGGAGCTGTTTTTT. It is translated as CASSEVSGANTGELFF.

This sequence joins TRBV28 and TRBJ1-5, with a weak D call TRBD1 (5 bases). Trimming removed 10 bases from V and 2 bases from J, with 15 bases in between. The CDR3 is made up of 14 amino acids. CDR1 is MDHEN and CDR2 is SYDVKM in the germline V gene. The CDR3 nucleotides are TGTGCCACCAGGAATTCGGGGGGCAATCAGCCCCAGCATTTT. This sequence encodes CATRNSGGNQPQHF.